This TCR beta chain is drawn from a study of OX40 agonist ivuxolimab in advanced cancers. Some background on the complete study: The costimulatory receptor OX40 (CD134) was targeted by ivuxolimab, a fully human IgG2 agonistic monoclonal antibody. The paper describes the monotherapy dose-escalation part (N of about 52 patients) of the phase I trial of ivuxolimab. Of the 50 or so patients in dose escalation, about 20 had hepatocellular carcinoma, about 15 had melanoma, 9 had renal cell carcinoma and 9 had head and neck cancer. Partial responses occurred in three dose-escalation patients, of whom one had hepatocellular carcinoma and two had cutaneous melanoma. Prior anti-PD-1, anti-PD-L1 or anti-CTLA-4 therapy was permitted, and less than 45% of dose-escalation patients had received checkpoint inhibitors. The dose-escalation cohort was over 70% male with a mean age of about 58 years, ranging from 23 to 79. Peripheral TCRbeta sequencing was intended to test whether TCR sequence diversity was altered and clonal T-cell expansion was caused by ivuxolimab. Intravenous ivuxolimab was administered to patients every 2 weeks at six dose levels: 0.01, 0.1, 0.3, 1.5, 3 and 10 mg/kg.

What the research found in general, with its limitations: The antigen specificity of the clonally expanded peripheral T cells was not determined. After ivuxolimab, expanded clones were on average more numerous among CD8+ T cells than among CD4+ T cells. Low levels of normalized T-cell clonal expansion were also seen in some nonresponding patients. At doses of 0.1 to 3.0 mg/kg, clonal expansion of both CD4+ and CD8+ blood T cells was observed from baseline to week 6. In the 0.1-3.0 mg/kg groups, partial responders were among the patients with the lowest normalized peripheral clonal expansion, particularly in CD8+ T cells.

The trial excluded patients who had a history of autoimmune disease or who were on systemic immunosuppression. Peripheral blood for TCR sequencing was collected from all dose cohorts at baseline, on cycle 4 day 1, and on cycle 7 day 1. Samples were obtained from an open-label, multicenter, first-in-human phase I dose-escalation trial of ivuxolimab. The trial enrolled adults with locally advanced or metastatic head and neck squamous cell, hepatocellular, melanoma or renal cell carcinoma. Before TCR sequencing, CD4+ T cells and CD8+ T cells from peripheral blood were sorted into separate populations. In regard to this clone: Its antigen is currently not known. There are no base qualities to consult, and no much larger clone falls within one base.

The CDR1 and CDR2 encoded by the germline V gene are KGHSH and LQKENI. V is clipped by 1 base and J by 1 base, and the sequence between their germline boundaries is 8 bases long. The CDR3, cysteine through phenylalanine, is 14 amino acids long. Just CDR3 DNA is preserved here, 42 bases in frame from base 1. Genomic DNA was extracted from sorted cells for sequencing of the TCRbeta CDR3 region. The immunoSEQ Assay was used for sequencing of TCRbeta CDR3 regions. TCRdb holds this immuneACCESS table with in-frame rearrangements only. Some clones are missing; in checked studies, unresolved V genes explain under half, and the rest has no known cause. A total of some 80,000 clones appear in this sample, around nine tenths of them only once. Jointly, the top ten make up approximately 3% of the sample.

The chain was built from TRBV18 and TRBJ2-7; the D gene remains uncertain. The sequenced sample was CD4+ or CD8+ T cells sorted from blood, obtained in a trial of the OX40 agonist ivuxolimab. This clonotype was obtained from an adult with an advanced solid tumor such as melanoma, head and neck, liver or kidney cancer. The CDR3 protein sequence reads: CASSPLAVSYEQYF. At the DNA level, the sequence is TGTGCCAGCTCACCACTGGCTGTTTCCTACGAGCAGTACTTC.